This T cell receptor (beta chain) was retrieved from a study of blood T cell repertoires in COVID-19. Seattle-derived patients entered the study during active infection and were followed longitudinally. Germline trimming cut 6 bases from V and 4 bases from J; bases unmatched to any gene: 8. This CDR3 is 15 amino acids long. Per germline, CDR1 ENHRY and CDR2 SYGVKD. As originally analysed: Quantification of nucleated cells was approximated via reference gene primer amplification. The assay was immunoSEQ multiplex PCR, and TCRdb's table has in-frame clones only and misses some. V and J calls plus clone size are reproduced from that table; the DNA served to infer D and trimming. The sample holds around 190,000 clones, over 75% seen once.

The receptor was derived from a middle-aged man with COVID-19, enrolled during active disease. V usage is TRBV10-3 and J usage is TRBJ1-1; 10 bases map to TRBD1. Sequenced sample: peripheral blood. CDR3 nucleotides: TGTGCCATCAGCTCCGGACAGGGGGTGTTCACTGAAGCTTTCTTT. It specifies CAISSGQGVFTEAFF.